These 3 T cell receptor beta chains originate from one sample sequenced in a study of blood T cell repertoires in COVID-19. Sequenced by immunoSEQ multiplex PCR; TCRdb stores in-frame clones only, minus some. This table holds about 110,000 clones, roughly 70% found once. The sequenced material came from peripheral blood. The receptors come from a woman in her thirties or forties with acute or convalescent COVID-19.

This chain links TRBV7-3 with TRBJ2-5; 12 bases align to TRBD2. The J segment lost 5 bases and the V segment lost 4 bases, leaving 5 bases of the junction unmatched. This CDR3 contains 15 residues. Germline V gene data show CDR1 as SGHTA and CDR2 as FQGTGA. The CDR3 nucleotides are TGTGCCAGCAGCTCTAGCGGGGGGGTCTCCGAGACCCAGTACTTC. Its translation: CASSSSGGVSETQYF.

The chain combines TRBV6-5 with TRBJ2-7; possible D gene TRBD1, 6 bases. The V end lost 0 bases, the J end lost 2 bases, and 8 bases lay between the germline ends. From germline, CDR1 is MNHEY and CDR2 SVGAGI. The CDR3 length is 14 residues. The CDR3 loop reads CASSYSDRTYEQYF. The CDR3 DNA is TGTGCCAGCAGTTACTCGGACAGAACCTACGAGCAGTACTTC.

This clone was detected only a few times. This chain joins TRBV11-2 and TRBJ2-2, with D possibly TRBD2 on 6 matching bases. Germline V CDR1 and CDR2: SGHAT, FQNNGV. V dropped 1 base and J dropped 5 bases, with 11 bases sitting between them. There are 15 residues in the CDR3. The CDR3 loop reads CASSLAAGTTGELFF. CDR3 in DNA: TGTGCCAGCAGCTTAGCCGCCGGGACTACCGGGGAGCTGTTTTTT. Looking up the rest from reference TRBV11-2 and TRBJ2-2 gives the full variable domain: EAGVAQSPRYKIIEKRQSVAFWCNPISGHATLYWYQQILGQGPKLLIQFQNNGVVDDSQLPKDRFSAERLKGVDSTLKIQPAKLEDSAVYLCASSLAAGTTGELFFGEGSRLTVL.